Given below is one TCR beta chain in context. Its antigen remains unidentified. The sample is drawn from a study of siplizumab effects on memory and regulatory T cells. Overall study results and limits: Naive T cells looked more diverse than memory cells, and they looked like major contributors to the alloresponse. Relative to controls at roughly 26%, mappable alloreactive CD4+ clones exhibited a mean Treg-derived proportion of around 65% with siplizumab.

TCRdb's copy holds only in-frame clones and misses some; the assay was immunoSEQ multiplex PCR. Among 100,000 to 120,000 clones, about 93% were seen once, and the ten largest hold around 0.32%. V gave up 3 bases and J gave up 3 bases, with 18 bases separating them. From germline, CDR1 is GTSNPN and CDR2 SVGIG (reference sequence). The CDR3 sequence is 15 residues long. This TCR was recovered from a human donor in good health. The material sequenced was CD4+ T cells sorted from blood. The V and J genes are TRBV30 and TRBJ2-7, with D perhaps matching TRBD1 (5 bases). Here the CDR3 reads CAWSYSQGWNYEQYF. The CDR3 DNA follows: TGTGCCTGGAGCTACTCTCAGGGTTGGAACTACGAGCAGTACTTC.